This T cell receptor beta chain came from a study of T cell repertoires in cytomegalovirus infection. TCRdb itself ran the reads through MiXCR, one entry per CDR3 protein. The data hold 85,000 to 120,000 distinct CDR3 sequences, with about 15% observed a single time. Germline lookup yields CDR1 SGHNT and CDR2 YYREEE (reference sequence). Trimming left V 0 bases short and J 3 bases short, with 12 bases between. The CDR3 contains 15 residues. What was sequenced was PBMCs. The genes are TRBV5-4 and TRBJ1-1; possible D gene TRBD1, 5 bases. This sequence originates from a human donor in good health (CMV status not recorded). Some clones in this sample may be carry-over from other donors' samples. The CDR3 nucleotides read TGTGCCAGCAGCTTGGGCCAGGGAAGGCACACTGAAGCTTTCTTT. Its protein is CASSLGQGRHTEAFF.